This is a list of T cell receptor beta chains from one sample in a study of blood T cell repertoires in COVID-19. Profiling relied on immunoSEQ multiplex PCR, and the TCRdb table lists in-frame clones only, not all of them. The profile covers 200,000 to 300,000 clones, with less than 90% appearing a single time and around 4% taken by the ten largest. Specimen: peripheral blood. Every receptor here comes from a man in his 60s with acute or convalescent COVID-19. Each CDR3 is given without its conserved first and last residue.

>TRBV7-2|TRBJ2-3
ASSMDSVPSTDTQY
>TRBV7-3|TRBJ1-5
ASSFNRGNQPQH
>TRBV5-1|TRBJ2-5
ASSNGLAGETQY
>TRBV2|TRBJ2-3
ASRDRGGADTQY
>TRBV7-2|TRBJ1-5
ASSLRGGIKPQH
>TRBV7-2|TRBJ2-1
ASSLGGASGKAEQF
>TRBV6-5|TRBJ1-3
ASSSPQSSGNTIY
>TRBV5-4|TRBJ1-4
ASRIRDRFNEKLF
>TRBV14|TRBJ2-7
ASSQECFLYEQY
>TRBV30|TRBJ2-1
AWTISGGLNEQF
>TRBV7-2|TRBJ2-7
ASSLEPSGIYEQY
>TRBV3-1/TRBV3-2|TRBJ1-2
ASSQQGGNYGYT
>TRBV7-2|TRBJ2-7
ASSAGLASYEQY
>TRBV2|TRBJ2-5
ASGGGVQETQY
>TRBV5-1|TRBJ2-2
ASSVGGGPGELF
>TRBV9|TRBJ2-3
ASSAGTSGTGTDTQY
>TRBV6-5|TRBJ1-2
ASSSQGAGYGYT
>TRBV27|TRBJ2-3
ASRETSGLILSTDTQY
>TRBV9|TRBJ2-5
ASSVLAGLQETQY
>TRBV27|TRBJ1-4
ASSSWTGAGEKLF
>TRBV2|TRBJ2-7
ASSGTSLAEQY
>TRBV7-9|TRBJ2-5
ASSRQETQY
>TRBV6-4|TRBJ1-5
ASSEHLQAQPQH
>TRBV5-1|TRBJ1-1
ASSLGQAANTEAF
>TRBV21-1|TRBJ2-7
ASSKALGQGSYEQY
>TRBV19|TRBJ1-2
ASGEYGYT
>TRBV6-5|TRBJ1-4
ASIANGGREKLF
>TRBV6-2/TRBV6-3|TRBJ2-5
ASSYGQGAMPQY
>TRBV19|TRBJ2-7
ASSPGSGGLNSSYEQY
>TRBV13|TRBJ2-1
ASSLAASGYRNEQF
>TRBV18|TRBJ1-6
ASSPQGEKNSPLH
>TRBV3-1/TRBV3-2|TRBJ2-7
ASSQSRRGSYEQY
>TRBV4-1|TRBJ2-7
ASGTSYEQY
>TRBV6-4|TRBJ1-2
ASSEGTGVNYGYT
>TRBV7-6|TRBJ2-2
ASSLQGEGDTGELF
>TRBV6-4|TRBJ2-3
ASSGLSGRHTQY
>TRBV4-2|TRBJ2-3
ASRLGQIPDTQY
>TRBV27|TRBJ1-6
ASSPRGHSSYNSPLH
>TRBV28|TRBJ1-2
ASRLGQPGYGYT
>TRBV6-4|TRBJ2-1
ASSVIEGNEQF
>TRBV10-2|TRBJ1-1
ASRNGQGRNTEAF
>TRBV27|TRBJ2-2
ASSPSGEPGELF
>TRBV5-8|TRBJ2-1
ASGAGIYNEQF
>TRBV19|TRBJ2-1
ASLSDRGSLNEQF
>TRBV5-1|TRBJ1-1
ASSWARGSNTEAF
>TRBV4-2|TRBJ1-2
ASSQGEGANYGYT
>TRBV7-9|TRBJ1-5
ASSLGQGVDYSNQPQH
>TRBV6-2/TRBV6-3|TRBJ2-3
ASSYSWDISDTQY
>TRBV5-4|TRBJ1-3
ASSLGGLEGNTIY
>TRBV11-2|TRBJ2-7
ASSSGQGANYEQY
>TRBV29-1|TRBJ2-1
SVESPRTGSYNEQF
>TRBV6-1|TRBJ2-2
ASSEWGSGATGELF
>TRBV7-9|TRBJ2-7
ASSQPGTGVSYEQY
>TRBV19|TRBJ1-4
ASSTGGNNEKLF
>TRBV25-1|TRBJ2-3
ARGDRLSTDTQY
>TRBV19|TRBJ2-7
ASSMVSTGTYEQY
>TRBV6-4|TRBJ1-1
ASSDDRGTEAF
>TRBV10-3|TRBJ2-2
AISPTSGRFTGELF
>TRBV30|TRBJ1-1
AWDFQGLTEAF